The subject of this entry is one T cell receptor beta chain. The entry originates in a study of blood T cell repertoires in COVID-19. Authors' processing steps: Amplification from reference gene primers served as the basis for estimated nucleated cell counts. Repertoires were generated with immunoSEQ multiplex PCR, while TCRdb's copy carries only in-frame clones and drops some. Clonal size and the V and J genes are those of that table, whereas D and trimming came from the DNA. The profile shows some 190,000 clones, approximately 84% of them singletons. This CDR3 spans 15 amino acids. The germline gives CDR1 LGHDT, CDR2 YNNKEL (reference sequence). Trimming cost V 1 base and J 7 bases, with 14 bases left between them.

Sequencing used peripheral blood. This TCR was sampled from a woman in her 70s with active or convalescent COVID-19. V gene TRBV3-1 (or the pseudogene TRBV3-2) combines with J gene TRBJ1-5; maybe TRBD1 (5 bases). The CDR3 loop reads CASSQGGGSGQPQHF. The CDR3 DNA follows: TGTGCCAGCAGCCAAGGCGGGGGGTCCGGGCAGCCCCAGCATTTT.